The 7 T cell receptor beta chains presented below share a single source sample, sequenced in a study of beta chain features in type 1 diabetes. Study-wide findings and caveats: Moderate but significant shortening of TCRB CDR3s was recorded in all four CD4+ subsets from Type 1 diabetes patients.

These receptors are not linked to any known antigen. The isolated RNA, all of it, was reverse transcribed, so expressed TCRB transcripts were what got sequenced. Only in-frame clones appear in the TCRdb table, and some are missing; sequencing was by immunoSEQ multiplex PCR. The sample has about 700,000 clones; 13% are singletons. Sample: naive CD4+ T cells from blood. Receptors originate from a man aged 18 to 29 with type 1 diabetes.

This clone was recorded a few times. CDR3 in amino acids: CASSFIGTGVYYEQYF. The CDR3 nucleotides are TGTGCCAGCAGTTTCATCGGGACAGGGGTCTACTACGAGCAGTACTTC. This chain connects TRBV28 to TRBJ2-7, with 10 nucleotides matching TRBD1. The CDR3 loop spans 16 amino acids. With 3 bases clipped from V and 3 bases from J, the junction kept 8 bases outside the gene matches. The germline V gene has CDR1 MDHEN and CDR2 SYDVKM. Using reference TRBV28 and TRBJ2-7 for the parts outside the CDR3, the full variable domain is DVKVTQSSRYLVKRTGEKVFLECVQDMDHENMFWYRQDPGLGLRLIYFSYDVKMKEKGDIPEGYSVSREKKERFSLILESASTNQTSMYLCASSFIGTGVYYEQYFGPGTRLTVT.

The CDR3 sequence: CASSPWMTANTGELFF. The DNA for the CDR3 is TGTGCCAGCAGCCCCTGGATGACAGCGAACACCGGGGAGCTGTTTTTT. The chain joins TRBV7-3 to TRBJ2-2, with D perhaps matching TRBD1 (5 bases). Germline CDR1 is SGHTA and CDR2 is FQGTGA. The length of the CDR3 is 16 residues. With 5 bases removed from V and 0 bases from J, the gap between germline ends came to 13 bases.

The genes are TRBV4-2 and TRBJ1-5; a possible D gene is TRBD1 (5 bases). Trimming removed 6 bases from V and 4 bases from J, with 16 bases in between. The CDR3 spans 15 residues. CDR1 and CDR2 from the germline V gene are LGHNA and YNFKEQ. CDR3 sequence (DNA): TGTGCCAGCAGTGACCAGGGAGGGGTGAATCAGCCCCAGCATTTT. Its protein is CASSDQGGVNQPQHF.

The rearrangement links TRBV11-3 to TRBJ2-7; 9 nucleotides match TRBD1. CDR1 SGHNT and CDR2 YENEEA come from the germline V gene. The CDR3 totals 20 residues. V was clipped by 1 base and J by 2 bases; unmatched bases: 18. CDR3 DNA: TGTGCCAGCAGCTTAGCGCTAATTCTCTGGACAGGGGAGCTTCCCTACGAGCAGTACTTC. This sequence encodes CASSLALILWTGELPYEQYF.

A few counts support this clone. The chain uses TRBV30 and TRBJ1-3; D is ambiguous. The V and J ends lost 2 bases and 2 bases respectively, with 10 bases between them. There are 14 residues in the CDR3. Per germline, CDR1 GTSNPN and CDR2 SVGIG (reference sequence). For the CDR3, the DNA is TGTGCCTGGAGTCTACCCAACACTGGAAACACCATATATTTT. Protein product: CAWSLPNTGNTIYF.

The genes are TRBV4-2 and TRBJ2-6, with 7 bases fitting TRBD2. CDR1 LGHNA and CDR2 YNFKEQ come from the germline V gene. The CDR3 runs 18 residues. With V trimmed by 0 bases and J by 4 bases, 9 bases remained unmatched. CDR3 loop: CASSQESGLVGGANVLTF. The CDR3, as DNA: TGTGCCAGCAGCCAAGAATCCGGACTAGTCGGAGGGGCCAACGTCCTGACTTTC.

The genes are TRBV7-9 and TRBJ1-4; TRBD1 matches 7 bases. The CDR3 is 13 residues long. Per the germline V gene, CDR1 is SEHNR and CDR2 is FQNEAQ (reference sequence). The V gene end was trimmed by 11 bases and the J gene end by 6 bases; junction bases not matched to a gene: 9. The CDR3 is CAAGVDRDEKLFF. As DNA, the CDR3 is TGTGCCGCCGGGGTCGACAGGGATGAAAAACTGTTTTTT.